This TCR beta chain was recorded in a study of blood T cell repertoires in COVID-19 (dated by TCRdb to 2018 to 2020). Regarding the complete study: Collaborator samples came from the United States, Italy and Spain and covered acute and convalescent phases of COVID-19. The prospective study material was composed of cDNA or gDNA derived from T cells, B-cell-depleted T cells, or PBMCs. Where available, HLA class I and class II types were taken from metadata supplied by the sample provider and were not determined by assay-based typing. Samples came from the ongoing ImmuneRACE study (first 160 participants) plus 1,254 subjects from 6 global collaborators. The repertoires were made available in a free public database intended to serve as a resource for research on the immune response to SARS-CoV-2. Subjects who had been exposed to COVID-19, were actively infected with it, or had recovered from it provided the deeply sampled blood TCRbeta repertoires that made up the dataset. Nearly every sample came with metadata listing a de-identified subject ID, COVID-19 status, age in years and sex.

Whole blood was collected in K2EDTA tubes by collaborating institutions according to the institutions' own protocols. Collaborator samples were shipped for TCRbeta analysis as frozen whole blood, isolated PBMCs, or DNA extracted from either sample type. Concerning this clone: Its antigen has not been determined. Base qualities are missing; no much larger clone stands one base away.

The immunoSEQ Assay, a bias-controlled multiplex PCR, was used to amplify TCRbeta CDR3 regions from genomic DNA. In the authors' own workflow: The number of nucleated cells in each sample was estimated by amplification of reference gene primers within the assay. Sequence reads were collapsed and filtered to measure the absolute abundance of every unique TCRbeta CDR3 rearrangement. For each sample, productive Simpson clonality was calculated as the square root of Simpson's diversity index across productive rearrangements. TCRdb's version of the immuneACCESS table is confined to in-frame rearrangements and falls short of the full clone set. An unresolved V gene accounts for under half of the shortfall where checked; the remainder is of unknown origin. D and trimming were read from the DNA, whereas the V and J calls and clone size are those reported in that table. Across this sample there are approximately 230,000 clones, with roughly 87% seen only once. Together, the top ten hold around 3.3% of the sample.

Between the V and J ends, shortened by 1 base and 2 bases respectively, the junction contains 11 bases. The germline V gene yields KGHSH for CDR1 and LQKENI for CDR2. From cysteine to phenylalanine, the CDR3 is 15 amino acids long. The DNA shown is the 45-base CDR3, in frame from base 1. Results and caveats for the whole study, not just this receptor: Clinical and demographic metadata were provided uncurated, with the amount varying by source and participant.

Material for sequencing was peripheral blood. The chain was built from TRBV18 and TRBJ1-2; 6 matching bases give a weak D call of TRBD1. The receptor's source is a man between 18 and 35 years old with active or convalescent COVID-19. CDR3 loop: CASSPRTQGNYGYTF. In nucleotide form, the sequence is TGTGCCAGCTCACCACGTACACAGGGAAACTATGGCTACACCTTC.